This T cell receptor beta chain was documented in a study of shared T cell receptors in the human thymus. Profiled with immunoSEQ multiplex PCR; TCRdb holds only in-frame clones, not every one. The sample yields approximately 760,000 clones, around 85% seen once. The germline gives CDR1 SGHRS, CDR2 YFSETQ. The CDR3 contains 11 residues. Trimming took 0 bases from V and 12 from J, leaving 7 bases between them. A further study also used this sample, focusing on human thymus T cells. According to that study: In unrelated individuals, thymic repertoires overlapped highly, according to related research.

This receptor was taken from a girl less than two years old with a congenital heart defect. Sequencing was done on a sample of thymocytes. This chain connects TRBV5-1 to TRBJ2-4; a weak D match, TRBD2 (5 bases). The CDR3 DNA reads TGCGCCAGCAGCTTGGCCCGGGATCAGTACTTC. It yields the protein CASSLARDQYF. The full variable domain, in which reference TRBV5-1 and TRBJ2-4 provide the parts outside the CDR3, is KAGVTQTPRYLIKTRGQQVTLSCSPISGHRSVSWYQQTPGQGLQFLFEYFSETQRNKGNFPGRFSGRQFSNSRSEMNVSTLELGDSALYLCASSLARDQYFGAGTRLSVL.